What follows is one T cell receptor (beta chain) and its context. The CDR3 is 14 residues long. Looked up from germline, CDR1 is SGDLS and CDR2 is YYNGEE. The V end lost 2 bases, the J end lost 1 base, and 9 bases lay between the germline ends. These data are taken from a study of blood T cell repertoires in COVID-19. Study details: Italy, Spain and the United States were the sources of the convalescent and acute COVID-19 samples. T cells, B-cell-depleted T cells, or PBMCs provided the cDNA or gDNA that served as material.

Method: immunoSEQ multiplex PCR; TCRdb's copy keeps in-frame clones and lacks some. The sample lists about 150,000 clones; roughly 89% were seen once. This TCR was recovered from a man between 45 and 60 years old with acute or convalescent COVID-19. Sequenced material: peripheral blood. This chain links TRBV9 with TRBJ2-5; the D gene is possibly TRBD2 (5 bases). The CDR3 DNA sequence: TGTGCCAGCAGCGTCGGGAACACCCAAGAGACCCAGTACTTC. Its translation is CASSVGNTQETQYF.